The T cell receptor beta chain under discussion was sequenced for a study of glioma-infiltrating T cells. Study as a whole: Samples included WHO grade II oligodendrogliomas or astrocytomas and initial-diagnosis grade IV glioblastomas. Sequencing aimed for about 4- to 10-fold coverage of about a million peripheral T cells.

Using RNA template, CDR3s of TCR alpha and beta were amplified with iRepertoire arm-PCR. Each CDR3 protein is one row after TCRdb ran MiXCR on the multiplex PCR reads. The sample carries approximately 400,000 distinct CDR3 sequences, roughly two fifths recorded once. The germline CDR1 and CDR2 sequences are LNHNV and YYDKDF (reference sequence). V lost 8 bases and J 8 bases, leaving 12 bases between the germline ends. The CDR3 sequence is 11 residues long. Study-level results: Non-neoplastic patients had below-expected tissue-blood divergence, while all gliomas exceeded expectation.

A note on this clonotype: Its specificity is unknown.

Input material: glioma tissue, nonneoplastic brain tissue, or PBMCs (not recorded which). The chain recombines TRBV15 with TRBJ2-5, with D possibly matching TRBD2 (5 bases). The source is a human donor with low-grade glioma or glioblastoma, undergoing nonglioma brain surgery, or in good health (not recorded which). The CDR3 is CATSLRATQYF. The CDR3 DNA sequence: TGTGCCACCTCATTGCGGGCCACCCAGTACTTC.